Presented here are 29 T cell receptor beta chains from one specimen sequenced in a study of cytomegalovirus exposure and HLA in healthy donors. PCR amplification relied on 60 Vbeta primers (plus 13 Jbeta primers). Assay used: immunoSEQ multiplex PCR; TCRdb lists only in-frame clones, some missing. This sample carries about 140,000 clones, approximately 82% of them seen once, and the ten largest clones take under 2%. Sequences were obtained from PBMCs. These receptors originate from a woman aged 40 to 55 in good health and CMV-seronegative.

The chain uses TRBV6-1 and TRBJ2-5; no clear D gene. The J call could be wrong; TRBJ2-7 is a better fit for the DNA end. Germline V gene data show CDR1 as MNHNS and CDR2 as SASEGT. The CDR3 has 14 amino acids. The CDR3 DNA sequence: TGTGCCAGCAGTGAAGGACGGAGCTCCTACGAGCAGTACTTC. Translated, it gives CASSEGRSSYEQYF.

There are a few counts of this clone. CDR3 amino acids: CASSLWGGTEAFF. CDR3 DNA sequence: TGTGCCAGCAGCCTCTGGGGAGGAACTGAAGCTTTCTTT. This chain links TRBV7-2 with TRBJ1-1; no reliable D call. Trimming removed 5 bases at V and 5 bases at J, with 12 bases between. Germline CDR1 is SGHTA and CDR2 is FQGNSA. The CDR3 consists of 13 residues.

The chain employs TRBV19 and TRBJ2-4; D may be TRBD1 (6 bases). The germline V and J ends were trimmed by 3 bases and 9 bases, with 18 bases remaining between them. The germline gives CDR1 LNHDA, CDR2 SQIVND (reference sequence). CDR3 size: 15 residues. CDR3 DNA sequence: TGTGCCAGTAGTATCGGGGCGGCCCTGGGGGCCATTCAGTACTTC. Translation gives CASSIGAALGAIQYF.

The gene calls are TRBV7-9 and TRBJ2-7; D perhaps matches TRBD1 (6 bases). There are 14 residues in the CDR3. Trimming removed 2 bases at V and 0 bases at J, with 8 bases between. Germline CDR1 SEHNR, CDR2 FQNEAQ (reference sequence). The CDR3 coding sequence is TGTGCCAGCAGCTTAACAGGGACCTCCTACGAGCAGTACTTC. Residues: CASSLTGTSYEQYF.

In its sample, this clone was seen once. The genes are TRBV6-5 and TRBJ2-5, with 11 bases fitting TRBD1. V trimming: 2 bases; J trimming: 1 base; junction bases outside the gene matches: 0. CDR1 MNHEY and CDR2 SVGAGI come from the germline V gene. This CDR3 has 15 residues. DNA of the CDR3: TGTGCCAGCAGTTACGGGACAGGGGGCCAAGAGACCCAGTACTTC. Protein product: CASSYGTGGQETQYF.

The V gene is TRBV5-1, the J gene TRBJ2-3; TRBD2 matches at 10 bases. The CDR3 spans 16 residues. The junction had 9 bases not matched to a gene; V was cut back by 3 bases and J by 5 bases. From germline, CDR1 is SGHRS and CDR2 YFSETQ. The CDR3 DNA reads TGCGCCAGCAGCTGGCCCCTAGCGGGAGTAAGAGATACGCAGTATTTT. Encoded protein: CASSWPLAGVRDTQYF.

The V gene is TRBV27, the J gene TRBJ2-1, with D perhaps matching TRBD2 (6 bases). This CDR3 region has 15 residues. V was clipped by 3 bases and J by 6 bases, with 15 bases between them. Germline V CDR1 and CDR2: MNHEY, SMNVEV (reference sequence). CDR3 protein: CASSFRRELINEQFF. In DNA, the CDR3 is TGTGCCAGCAGTTTCAGGAGGGAGTTAATCAATGAGCAGTTCTTC.

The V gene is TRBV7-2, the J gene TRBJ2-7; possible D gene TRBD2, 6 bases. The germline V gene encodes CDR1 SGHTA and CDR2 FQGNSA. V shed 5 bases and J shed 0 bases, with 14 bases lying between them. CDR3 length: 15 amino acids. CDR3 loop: CASSRIRGSSYEQYF. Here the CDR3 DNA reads TGTGCCAGCAGCCGAATCCGGGGGAGCTCCTACGAGCAGTACTTC.

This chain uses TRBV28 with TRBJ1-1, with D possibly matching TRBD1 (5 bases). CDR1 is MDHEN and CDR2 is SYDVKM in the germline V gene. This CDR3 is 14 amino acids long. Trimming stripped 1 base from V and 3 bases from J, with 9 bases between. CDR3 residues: CASSLFDSYTEAFF. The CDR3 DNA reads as TGTGCCAGCAGTTTATTCGACAGCTACACTGAAGCTTTCTTT.

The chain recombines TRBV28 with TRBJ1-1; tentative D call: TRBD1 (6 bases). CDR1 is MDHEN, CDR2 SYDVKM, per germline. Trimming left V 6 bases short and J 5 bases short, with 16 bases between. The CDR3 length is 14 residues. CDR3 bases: TGTGCCAGCAGCCCCGGGGGGCAGGAAACTGAAGCTTTCTTT. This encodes CASSPGGQETEAFF.

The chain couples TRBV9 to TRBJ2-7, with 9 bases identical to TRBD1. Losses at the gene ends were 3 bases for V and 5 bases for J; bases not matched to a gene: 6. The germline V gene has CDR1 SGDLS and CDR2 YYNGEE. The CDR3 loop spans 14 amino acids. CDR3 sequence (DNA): TGTGCCAGCAGCGCCACAGGGGGCAACAACGAGCAGTACTTC. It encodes CASSATGGNNEQYF.

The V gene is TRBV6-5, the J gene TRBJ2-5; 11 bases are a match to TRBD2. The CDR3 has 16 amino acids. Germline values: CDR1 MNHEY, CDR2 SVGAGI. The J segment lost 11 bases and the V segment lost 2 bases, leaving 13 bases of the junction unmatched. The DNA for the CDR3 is TGTGCCAGCAGTTACCTCCCGGGACTAGCGGACGGGGAGCAGTACTTC. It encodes CASSYLPGLADGEQYF.

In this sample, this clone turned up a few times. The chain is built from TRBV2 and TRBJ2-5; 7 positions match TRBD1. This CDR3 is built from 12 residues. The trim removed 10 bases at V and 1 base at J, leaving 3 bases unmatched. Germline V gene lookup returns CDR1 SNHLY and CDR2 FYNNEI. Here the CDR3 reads CAIDRAQETQYF. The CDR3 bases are TGTGCCATCGACAGGGCCCAAGAGACCCAGTACTTC. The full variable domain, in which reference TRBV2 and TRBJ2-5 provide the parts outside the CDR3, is EPEVTQTPSHQVTQMGQEVILRCVPISNHLYFYWYRQILGQKVEFLVSFYNNEISEKSEIFDDQFSVERPDGSNFTLKIRSTKLEDSAMYFCAIDRAQETQYFGPGTRLLVL.

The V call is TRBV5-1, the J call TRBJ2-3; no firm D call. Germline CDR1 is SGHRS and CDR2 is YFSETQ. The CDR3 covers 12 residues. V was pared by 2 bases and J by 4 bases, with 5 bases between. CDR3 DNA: TGCGCCAGCAGCTTTATGTCAGATACGCAGTATTTT. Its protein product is CASSFMSDTQYF.

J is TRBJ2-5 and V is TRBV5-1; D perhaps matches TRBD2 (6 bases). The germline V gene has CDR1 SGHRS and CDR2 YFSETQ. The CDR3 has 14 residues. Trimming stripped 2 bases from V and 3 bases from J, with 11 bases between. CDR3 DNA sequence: TGCGCCAGCAGCTTCACCCAGCGGGAAGAGACCCAGTACTTC. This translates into CASSFTQREETQYF.

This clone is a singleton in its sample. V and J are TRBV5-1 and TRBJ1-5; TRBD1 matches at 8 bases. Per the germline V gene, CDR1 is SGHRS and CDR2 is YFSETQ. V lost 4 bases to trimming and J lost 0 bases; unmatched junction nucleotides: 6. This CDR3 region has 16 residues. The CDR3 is CASSPGQGISNQPQHF. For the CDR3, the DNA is TGCGCCAGCAGCCCCGGACAGGGAATTAGCAATCAGCCCCAGCATTTT.

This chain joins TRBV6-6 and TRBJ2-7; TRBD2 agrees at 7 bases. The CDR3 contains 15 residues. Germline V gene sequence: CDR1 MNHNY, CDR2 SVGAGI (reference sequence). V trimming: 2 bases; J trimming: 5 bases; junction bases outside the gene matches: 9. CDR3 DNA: TGTGCCAGCAGTTACGGGAGGGTTACGTACGACGAGCAGTACTTC. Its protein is CASSYGRVTYDEQYF.

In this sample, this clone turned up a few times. The DNA for the CDR3 is TGTGCCAGCAGTTTAGGCAGAAGGGGCCCTGAAGCTTTCTTT. This codes for CASSLGRRGPEAFF. The chain combines TRBV27 with TRBJ1-1; maybe TRBD1 (5 bases). V lost 2 bases and J lost 6, with 13 bases in between. The CDR3 runs 14 residues. Germline CDR1 and CDR2: MNHEY and SMNVEV (reference sequence).

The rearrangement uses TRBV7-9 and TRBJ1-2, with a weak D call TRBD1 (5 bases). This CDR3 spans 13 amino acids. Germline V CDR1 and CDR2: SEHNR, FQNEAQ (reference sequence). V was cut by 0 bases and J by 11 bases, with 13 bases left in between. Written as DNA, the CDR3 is TGTGCCAGCAGCTTAGCGAAAAGGGCAGGGTACACCTTC. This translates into CASSLAKRAGYTF.

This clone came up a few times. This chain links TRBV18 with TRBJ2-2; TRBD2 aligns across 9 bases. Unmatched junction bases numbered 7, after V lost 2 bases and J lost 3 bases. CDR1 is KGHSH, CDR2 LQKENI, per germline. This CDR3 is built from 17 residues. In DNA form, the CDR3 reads TGTGCCAGCTCACCAGGAAGACTAGCGGAGCACACCGGGGAGCTGTTTTTT. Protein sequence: CASSPGRLAEHTGELFF.

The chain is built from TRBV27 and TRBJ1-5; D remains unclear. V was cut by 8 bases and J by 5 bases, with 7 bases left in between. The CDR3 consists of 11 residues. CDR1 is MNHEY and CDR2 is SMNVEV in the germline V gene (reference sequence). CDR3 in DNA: TGTGCCAGCGGGAGAGATCAGCCCCAGCATTTT. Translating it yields CASGRDQPQHF.

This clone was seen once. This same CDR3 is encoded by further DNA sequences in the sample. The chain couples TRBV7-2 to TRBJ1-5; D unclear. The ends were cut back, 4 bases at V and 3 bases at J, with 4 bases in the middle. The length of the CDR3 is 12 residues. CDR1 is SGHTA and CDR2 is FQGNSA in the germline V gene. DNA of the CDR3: TGTGCCAGCAGCTCCTACAATCAGCCCCAGCATTTT. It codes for CASSSYNQPQHF.

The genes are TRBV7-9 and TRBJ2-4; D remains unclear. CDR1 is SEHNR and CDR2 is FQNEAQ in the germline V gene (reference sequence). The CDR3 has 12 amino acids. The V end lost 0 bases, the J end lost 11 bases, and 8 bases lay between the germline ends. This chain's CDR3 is CASSLADKVQYF. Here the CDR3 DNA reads TGTGCCAGCAGCTTAGCAGACAAAGTTCAGTACTTC.

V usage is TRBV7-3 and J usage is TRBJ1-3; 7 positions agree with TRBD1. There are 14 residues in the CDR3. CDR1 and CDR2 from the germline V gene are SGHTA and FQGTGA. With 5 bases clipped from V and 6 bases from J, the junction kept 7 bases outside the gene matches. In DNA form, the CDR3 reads TGTGCCAGCAGCCCCGACAGGGTTGCAAACACCATATATTTT. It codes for CASSPDRVANTIYF.

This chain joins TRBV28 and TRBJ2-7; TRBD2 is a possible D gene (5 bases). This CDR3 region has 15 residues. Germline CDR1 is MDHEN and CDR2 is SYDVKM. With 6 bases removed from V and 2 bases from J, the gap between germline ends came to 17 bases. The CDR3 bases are TGTGCCAGCAGCCCCGCTCTCGGGAATCCCTACGAGCAGTACTTC. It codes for CASSPALGNPYEQYF. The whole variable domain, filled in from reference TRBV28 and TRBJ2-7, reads DVKVTQSSRYLVKRTGEKVFLECVQDMDHENMFWYRQDPGLGLRLIYFSYDVKMKEKGDIPEGYSVSREKKERFSLILESASTNQTSMYLCASSPALGNPYEQYFGPGTRLTVT.

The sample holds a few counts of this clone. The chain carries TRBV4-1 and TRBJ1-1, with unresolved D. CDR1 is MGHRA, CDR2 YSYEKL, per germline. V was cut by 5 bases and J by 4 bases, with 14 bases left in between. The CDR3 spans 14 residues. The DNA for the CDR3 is TGCGCCAGCAGCTTACAACACTATGGCACTGAAGCTTTCTTT. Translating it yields CASSLQHYGTEAFF.

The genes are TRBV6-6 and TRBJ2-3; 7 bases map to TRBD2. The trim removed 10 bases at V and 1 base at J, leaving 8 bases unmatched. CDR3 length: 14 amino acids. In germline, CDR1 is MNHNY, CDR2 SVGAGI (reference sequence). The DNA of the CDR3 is TGTGCCATCATGGGCGGGGGAGGCACAGATACGCAGTATTTT. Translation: CAIMGGGGTDTQYF.

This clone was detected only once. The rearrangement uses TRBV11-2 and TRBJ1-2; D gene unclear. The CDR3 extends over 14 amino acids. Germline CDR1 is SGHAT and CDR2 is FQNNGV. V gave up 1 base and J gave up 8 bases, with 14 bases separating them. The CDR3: CASSLVRGPSGYTF. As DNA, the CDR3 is TGTGCCAGCAGCTTAGTAAGAGGCCCTTCCGGCTACACCTTC.

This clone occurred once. This chain's CDR3 is CASSLTVGELFF. CDR3 DNA sequence: TGTGCCAGCAGCTTGACGGTCGGGGAGCTGTTTTTT. The genes are TRBV5-4 and TRBJ2-2; no firm D call. This CDR3 is built from 12 residues. The V gene lost 1 base and the J gene lost 7 bases, with 5 bases spanning the gap. Per the germline V gene, CDR1 is SGHNT and CDR2 is YYREEE (reference sequence).